This T cell receptor beta chain is from a study of shared clonotypes between healthy human individuals. There are 20 residues in the CDR3. CDR1 is ENHRY, CDR2 SYGVKD, per germline. The J segment lost 5 bases and the V segment lost 2 bases, leaving 16 bases of the junction unmatched. General study results and limits: The four-donor shared clonotypes exceeded non-shared clonotypes in generation probability, with non-shared ones scoring lower.

Turning to this clone: Its antigen is currently unknown.

Here immunoSEQ multiplex PCR was the method, and the copy in TCRdb shows in-frame clones only, minus some. The profile shows under 600,000 clones, approximately 97% of them singletons. This sequence joins TRBV10-3 and TRBJ2-1; 12 positions agree with TRBD2. Material: naive CD4+ T cells sorted from blood. Stated subset: CD45RA+ positively selected. This receptor was obtained from a woman aged 25 to 39 in good health. Here the CDR3 reads CAISEPLAGGPKEKNNEQFF. CDR3 DNA sequence: TGTGCCATCAGTGAGCCCCTAGCGGGAGGGCCTAAGGAGAAGAACAATGAGCAGTTCTTC.